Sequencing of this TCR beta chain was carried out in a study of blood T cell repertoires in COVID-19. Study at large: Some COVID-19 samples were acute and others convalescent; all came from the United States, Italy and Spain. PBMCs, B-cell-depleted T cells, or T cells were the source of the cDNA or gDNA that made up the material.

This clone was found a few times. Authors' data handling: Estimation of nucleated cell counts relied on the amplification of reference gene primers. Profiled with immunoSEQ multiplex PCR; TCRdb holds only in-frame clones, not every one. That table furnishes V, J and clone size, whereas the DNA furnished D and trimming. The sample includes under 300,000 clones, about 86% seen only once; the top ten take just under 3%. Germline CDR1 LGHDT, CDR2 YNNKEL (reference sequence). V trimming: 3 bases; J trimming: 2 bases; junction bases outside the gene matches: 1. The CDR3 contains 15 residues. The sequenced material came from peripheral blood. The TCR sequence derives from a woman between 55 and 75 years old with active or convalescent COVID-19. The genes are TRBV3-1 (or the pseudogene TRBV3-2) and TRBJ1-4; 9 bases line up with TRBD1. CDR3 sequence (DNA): TGTGCCAGCAGCCACACAGGGGGCACTAATGAAAAACTGTTTTTT. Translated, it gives CASSHTGGTNEKLFF.